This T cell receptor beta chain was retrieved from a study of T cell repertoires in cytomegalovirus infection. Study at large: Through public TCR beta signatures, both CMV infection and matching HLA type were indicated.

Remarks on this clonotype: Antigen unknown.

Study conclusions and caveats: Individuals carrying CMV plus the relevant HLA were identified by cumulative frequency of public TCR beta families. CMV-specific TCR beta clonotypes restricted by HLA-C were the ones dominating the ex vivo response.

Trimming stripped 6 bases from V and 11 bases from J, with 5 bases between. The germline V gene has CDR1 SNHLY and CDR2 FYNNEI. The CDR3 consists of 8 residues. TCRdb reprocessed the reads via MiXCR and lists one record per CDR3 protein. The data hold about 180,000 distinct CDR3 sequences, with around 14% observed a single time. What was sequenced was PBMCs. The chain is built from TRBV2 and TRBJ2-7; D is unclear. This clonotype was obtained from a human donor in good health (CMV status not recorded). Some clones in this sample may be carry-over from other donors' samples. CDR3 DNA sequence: TGTGCCAGCAGGGACGAGTACTTC. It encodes CASRDEYF.